A selection of T cell receptor beta chains follows, all from one sample in a study of cytomegalovirus exposure and HLA in healthy donors. Clones were read by immunoSEQ multiplex PCR, and TCRdb kept only the in-frame ones, dropping some. The sample yields 130,000 to 150,000 clones, roughly 87% seen once. Sequencing was performed on PBMCs. Receptors originate from a man aged 18 to 30 in good health and CMV-seropositive. CDR3s include the opening cysteine and the closing phenylalanine or tryptophan. The order of the fields is J gene, D gene, clone size, V gene, CDR3 DNA, CDR3 protein. The D gene is left open where the match is weak. Some rows have no size entry. The others give once, few or many, or a class for an expanded clone.

TRBJ1-3 | NA | NA | TRBV25-1 | TGTGCCAGCAGTGAACTTGAGGGCCTCGACTCTGGAAACACCATATATTTT | CASSELEGLDSGNTIYF
TRBJ2-7 | TRBD1 | NA | TRBV6-1 | TGTGCCAGCAGTTCCGGACAGGGGGGCTACGAGCAGTACTTC | CASSSGQGGYEQYF
TRBJ2-2 | TRBD2 | NA | TRBV11-2 | TGTGCCAGCAGCCGCTCGGGGGGGGTTCGCACCGGGGAGCTGTTTTTT | CASSRSGGVRTGELFF
TRBJ1-2 | NA | NA | TRBV28 | TGTGTCAGCAGTTGGGGGGGCGGTAACTATGGCTACACCTTC | CVSSWGGGNYGYTF
TRBJ1-2 | NA | NA | TRBV6-1 | TGTGCCAGCAGTGAAGTGGCAGGGAAGGACGGCTACACCTTC | CASSEVAGKDGYTF
TRBJ2-7 | TRBD2 | NA | TRBV7-6 | TGTGCCAGCAGCCCGGGCAAGGGGCTAGCGGGGGGCCGATCCTACGAGCAGTACTTC | CASSPGKGLAGGRSYEQYF
TRBJ1-2 | TRBD1 | NA | TRBV7-3 | TGTGCCAGCAGCAGACAGGGGAGTCCGGAGGGCTACACCTTC | CASSRQGSPEGYTF
TRBJ2-1 | TRBD2 | NA | TRBV7-9 | TGTGCCAGCAGTTCGGGGGGATGGGATGAGCAGTTCTTC | CASSSGGWDEQFF
TRBJ2-7 | NA | NA | TRBV10-3 | TGTGCCATCAGTGAGTCGTTAGGCGGCACCTCCTACGAGCAGTACTTC | CAISESLGGTSYEQYF
TRBJ2-2 | TRBD2 | NA | TRBV15 | TGTGCCACATCAGCAGCGGGAGAGGTCGGGGAGCTGTTTTTT | CATSAAGEVGELFF
TRBJ1-3 | TRBD1 | NA | TRBV18 | TGTGCCAGCTCACCATCGACAGGGACAAACACCATATATTTT | CASSPSTGTNTIYF
TRBJ2-1 | TRBD2 | NA | TRBV5-4 | TGTGCCGCCTCGGGGAGGGGTGACAATGAGCAGTTCTTC | CAASGRGDNEQFF
TRBJ1-2 | TRBD1 | NA | TRBV7-9 | TGTGCCAGCAGTTTAGGGGGCGCTGGCTACACCTTC | CASSLGGAGYTF
TRBJ2-7 | TRBD2 | NA | TRBV30 | TGTGCCTGGAGTGTAGCGGGGGGCCCCCAGTACTTC | CAWSVAGGPQYF
TRBJ1-4 | TRBD1 | NA | TRBV27 | TGTGCCAGCAGTTCAGACAGGGGAAGGAATGAAAAACTGTTTTTT | CASSSDRGRNEKLFF
TRBJ1-1 | NA | NA | TRBV27 | TGTGCCAGCAGGACGGGGGGCACTGAAGCTTTCTTT | CASRTGGTEAFF
TRBJ1-5 | NA | few | TRBV4-2 | TGTGCCAGCAGCCGCACGGGGGGGGAACAGCCCCAGCATTTT | CASSRTGGEQPQHF
TRBJ1-2 | NA | NA | TRBV4-1 | TGCGCCAGCAGCCAAGAAACTTCCGGGGGTTACTATGGCTACACCTTC | CASSQETSGGYYGYTF
TRBJ2-7 | TRBD1 | NA | TRBV19 | TGTGCCAGTAGTAATACGGGACAGGGTGTCCACGAGCAGTACTTC | CASSNTGQGVHEQYF
TRBJ2-1 | NA | NA | TRBV6-5 | TGTGCCAGCAGTCCCGGACTAATAGTTTACAATGAGCAGTTCTTC | CASSPGLIVYNEQFF
TRBJ1-5 | NA | NA | TRBV4-2 | TGTGCCAGCAGCCAAGAATTAGCAGGGTATCAGCCCCAGCATTTT | CASSQELAGYQPQHF
TRBJ2-1 | TRBD2 | NA | TRBV27 | TGTGCCAGCAGTTCGCTAGCGGGGGCCGAGCAGTTCTTC | CASSSLAGAEQFF
TRBJ2-7 | TRBD1 | NA | TRBV10-1 | TGCGCCAGCAGCAGGGACAGCTCCTACGAGCAGTACTTC | CASSRDSSYEQYF
TRBJ1-2 | NA | few | TRBV6-1 | TGTGCCAGCACCGCCCCGATGAGTGGCTACACCTTC | CASTAPMSGYTF
TRBJ1-1 | NA | NA | TRBV28 | TGTGCCAGCTCATTTCCGTTTAGTTCCTACACTGAAGCTTTCTTT | CASSFPFSSYTEAFF
TRBJ2-3 | NA | NA | TRBV19 | TGTGCCAGTAGCAATGGGGGAGGTAGGGGCACAGATACGCAGTATTTT | CASSNGGGRGTDTQYF
TRBJ1-4 | NA | NA | TRBV4-1 | TGCGCCAGCAGCCGGATGGGGCTGCCGACACTCAATGAAAAACTGTTTTTT | CASSRMGLPTLNEKLFF
TRBJ1-2 | NA | NA | TRBV28 | TGTGCCAGCACGGCCCACAGTCCTCATTATGGCTACACCTTC | CASTAHSPHYGYTF
TRBJ1-4 | TRBD1 | NA | TRBV29-1 | TGCAGCGTCGAACAGGGGGCGGATGAAAAACTGTTTTTT | CSVEQGADEKLFF
TRBJ1-2 | NA | NA | TRBV5-1 | TGCGCCAGCAGCTTGGATTGGGCAAGGCAGAGCTATGGCTACACCTTC | CASSLDWARQSYGYTF
TRBJ1-1 | NA | NA | TRBV7-8 | TGTGCCAGCAGCACCCGCGGGGGCTGGAACACTGAAGCTTTCTTT | CASSTRGGWNTEAFF
TRBJ1-2 | NA | NA | TRBV15 | TGTGCCACCAGCAGAGAAGTAATCGGCTATGGCTACACCTTC | CATSREVIGYGYTF
TRBJ1-1 | NA | NA | TRBV6-5 | TGTGCCAGCAGAGGGGGAGGGAAGACGAACACTGAAGCTTTCTTT | CASRGGGKTNTEAFF
TRBJ2-6 | NA | NA | TRBV9 | TGTGCCAGCAGCGTGGAAGCAGGGTCTGGGGCCAACGTCCTGACTTTC | CASSVEAGSGANVLTF
TRBJ2-2 | TRBD2 | NA | TRBV2 | TGTGCCAGCAGAGCGGGAGTGGGCACCGGGGAGCTGTTTTTT | CASRAGVGTGELFF
TRBJ2-3 | NA | NA | TRBV15 | TGTGCCACCACCCGGGACAACGGGGAAGGTACGCAGTATTTT | CATTRDNGEGTQYF